One and the same sample provided the 2 T cell receptor beta chains below, sequenced in a study of shared clonotypes between healthy human individuals. TCRdb's table, derived via immunoSEQ multiplex PCR, lists solely in-frame clones and lacks some. The sample records about 490,000 clones, approximately 84% being singletons. The sequenced sample consisted of PBMCs. All receptors derive from a woman in her forties in good health. Some clones in this sample may be carry-over from other donors' samples.

CDR3 nucleotides: TGTGCCAGCAGCTTAGTCGCTCGGGGGGGCTCGGCCAACGTCCTGACTTTC. Translation gives CASSLVARGGSANVLTF. The chain carries TRBV7-2 and TRBJ2-6, with 8 bases aligning to TRBD2. This CDR3 is built from 17 residues. V dropped 1 base and J dropped 6; count of bases not matched to a gene: 8. Looked up from germline, CDR1 is SGHTA and CDR2 is FQGNSA.

The genes are TRBV29-1 and TRBJ1-1; 9 bases align to TRBD1. The CDR3 has 13 residues. Germline V gene sequence: CDR1 SQVTM, CDR2 ANQGSEA. The junction had 6 bases not matched to a gene; V was cut back by 5 bases and J by 5 bases. CDR3 sequence: CSVSTGGMTEAFF. The CDR3 DNA reads as TGCAGCGTTTCCACAGGGGGCATGACTGAAGCTTTCTTT.